The clone carrying this TCR beta chain has just a few counts. The antigen remains undetermined. The TCR beta cDNA libraries contained unique molecular identifiers. TCRdb reprocessed the PCR reads with MiXCR, giving one entry per CDR3 protein. Counted here are approximately 460,000 distinct CDR3 sequences, around 40% occurring once; the ten biggest clones make up roughly 12%. The entry originates in a study of post-analysis software for immune sequencing data. Study-wide findings and caveats: Versus controls, multiple sclerosis patients showed significantly lower diversity (normalized Chao1). Controls had lower frequencies than patients of about 5 TRBV segments, which included TRBV5-6, TRBV5-1 and TRBV20-1. Analysis by F measure revealed that same-batch samples clustered strongly together.

Looked up from germline, CDR1 is DFQATT and CDR2 is SNEGSKA (reference sequence). The CDR3 has 14 residues. V lost 1 base to trimming and J lost 2 bases; unmatched junction nucleotides: 2. The specimen was blood. The genes are TRBV20-1 and TRBJ2-7, with 10 bases fitting TRBD2. The receptor comes from a girl aged 10 to 17 with multiple sclerosis. CDR3 sequence reads: CSARGSGGTYEQYF. The CDR3 DNA reads TGCAGTGCTAGAGGTAGCGGGGGGACCTACGAGCAGTACTTC.